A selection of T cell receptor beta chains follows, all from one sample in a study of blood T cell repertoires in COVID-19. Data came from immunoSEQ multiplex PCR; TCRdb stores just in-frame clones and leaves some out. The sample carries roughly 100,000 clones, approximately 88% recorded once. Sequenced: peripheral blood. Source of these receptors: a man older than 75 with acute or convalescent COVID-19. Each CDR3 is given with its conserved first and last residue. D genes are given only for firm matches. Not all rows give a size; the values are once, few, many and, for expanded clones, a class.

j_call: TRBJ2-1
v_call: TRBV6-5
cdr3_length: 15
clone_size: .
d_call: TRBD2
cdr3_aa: CASSYSAGGVNEQFF
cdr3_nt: TGTGCCAGCAGTTACTCAGCGGGAGGGGTTAATGAGCAGTTCTTC

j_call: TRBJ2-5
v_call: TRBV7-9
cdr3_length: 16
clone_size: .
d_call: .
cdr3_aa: CASSLSGGRGQETQYF
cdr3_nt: TGTGCCAGCAGCTTATCCGGGGGGCGTGGGCAAGAGACCCAGTACTTC

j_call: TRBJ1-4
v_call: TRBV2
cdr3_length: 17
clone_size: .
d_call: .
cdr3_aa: CASSEALPGSGNEKLFF
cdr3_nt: TGTGCCAGCAGTGAAGCGCTTCCGGGGTCTGGTAATGAAAAACTGTTTTTT

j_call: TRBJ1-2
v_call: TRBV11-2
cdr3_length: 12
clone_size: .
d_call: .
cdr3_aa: CASSMGLYGYTF
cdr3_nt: TGTGCCAGCAGCATGGGACTGTATGGCTACACCTTC

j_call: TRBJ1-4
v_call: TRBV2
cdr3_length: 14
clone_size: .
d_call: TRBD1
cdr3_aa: CASRMDRGNEKLFF
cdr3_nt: TGTGCCAGCAGGATGGACAGGGGTAATGAAAAACTGTTTTTT

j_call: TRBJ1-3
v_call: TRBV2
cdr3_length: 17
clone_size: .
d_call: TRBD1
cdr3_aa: CASSERQGGGSGNTIYF
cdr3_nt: TGTGCCAGCAGTGAACGACAGGGTGGTGGGTCTGGAAACACCATATATTTT

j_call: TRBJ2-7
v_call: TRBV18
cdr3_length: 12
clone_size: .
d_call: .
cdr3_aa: CASSSSSYEQYF
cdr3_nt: TGTGCCAGCTCCTCGAGCTCCTACGAGCAGTACTTC

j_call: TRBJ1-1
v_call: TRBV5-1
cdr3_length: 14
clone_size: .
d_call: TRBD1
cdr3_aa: CASSTGQGGTEAFF
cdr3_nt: TGCGCCAGCAGCACGGGACAGGGGGGCACTGAAGCTTTCTTT

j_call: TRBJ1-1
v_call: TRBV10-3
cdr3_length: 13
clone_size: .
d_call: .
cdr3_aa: CAIIETPGYEAFF
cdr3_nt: TGTGCCATCATCGAAACCCCGGGGTACGAAGCTTTCTTT

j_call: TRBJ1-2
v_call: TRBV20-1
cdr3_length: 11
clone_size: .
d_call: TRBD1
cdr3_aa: CSADPGDRRPF
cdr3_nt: TGCAGTGCAGACCCGGGGGACAGAAGGCCCTTC

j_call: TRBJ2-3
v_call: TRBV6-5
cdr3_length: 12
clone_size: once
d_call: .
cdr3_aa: CASRGGIDTQYF
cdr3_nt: TGTGCCAGCAGGGGGGGAATTGATACGCAGTATTTT

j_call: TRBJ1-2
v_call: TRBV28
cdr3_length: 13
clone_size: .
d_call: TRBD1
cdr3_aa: CASSIGTVYGYTF
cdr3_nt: TGTGCCAGCAGTATCGGGACAGTCTATGGCTACACCTTC

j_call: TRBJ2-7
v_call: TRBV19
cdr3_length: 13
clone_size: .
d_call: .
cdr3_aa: CASSSGQYYEQYF
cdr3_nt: TGTGCCAGTAGTTCTGGACAGTACTACGAGCAGTACTTC

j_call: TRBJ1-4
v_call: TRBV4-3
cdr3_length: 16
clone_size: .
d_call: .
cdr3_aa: CASSHGTLATNEKLFF
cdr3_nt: TGCGCCAGCAGCCATGGCACCCTGGCAACTAATGAAAAACTGTTTTTT

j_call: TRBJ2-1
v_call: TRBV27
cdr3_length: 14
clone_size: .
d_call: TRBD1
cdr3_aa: CASSSHRGSDEQFF
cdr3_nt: TGTGCCAGCAGTTCCCACAGGGGTTCGGATGAGCAGTTCTTC

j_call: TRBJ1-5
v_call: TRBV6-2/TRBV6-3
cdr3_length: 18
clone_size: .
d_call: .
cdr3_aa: CASSYSVTELYSNQPQHF
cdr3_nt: TGTGCCAGCAGTTACTCCGTGACAGAACTGTATAGCAATCAGCCCCAGCATTTT

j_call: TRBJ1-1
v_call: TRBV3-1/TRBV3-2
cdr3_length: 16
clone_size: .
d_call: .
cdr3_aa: CASSPSGQVMNTEAFF
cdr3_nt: TGTGCCAGCAGCCCCTCGGGACAAGTCATGAACACTGAAGCTTTCTTT

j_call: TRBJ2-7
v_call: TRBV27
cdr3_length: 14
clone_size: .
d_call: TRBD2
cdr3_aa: CASSLRRGGVEQYF
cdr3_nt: TGTGCCAGCAGTTTGCGGCGGGGGGGAGTCGAGCAGTACTTC

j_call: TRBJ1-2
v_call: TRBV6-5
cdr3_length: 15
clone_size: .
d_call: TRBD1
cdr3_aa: CASTQVGTGGSGYTF
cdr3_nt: TGTGCCAGCACCCAAGTCGGGACAGGGGGTTCTGGCTACACCTTC

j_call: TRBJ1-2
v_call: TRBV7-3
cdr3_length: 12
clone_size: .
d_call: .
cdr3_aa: CASSPGPDGYTF
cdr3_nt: TGTGCCAGCAGCCCAGGCCCGGATGGCTACACCTTC

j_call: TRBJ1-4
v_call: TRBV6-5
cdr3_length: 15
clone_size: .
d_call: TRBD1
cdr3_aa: CASSSRGLTNEKLFF
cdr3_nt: TGTGCCAGCAGTAGCAGGGGGCTGACTAATGAAAAACTGTTTTTT

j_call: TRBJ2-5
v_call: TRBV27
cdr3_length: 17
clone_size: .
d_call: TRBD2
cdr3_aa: CASSLSRTSGVQETQYF
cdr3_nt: TGTGCCAGCAGTTTATCGAGGACTAGCGGGGTTCAAGAGACCCAGTACTTC

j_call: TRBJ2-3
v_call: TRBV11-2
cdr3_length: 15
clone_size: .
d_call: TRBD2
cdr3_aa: CASSLVGRVTDTQYF
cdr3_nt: TGTGCCAGCAGCTTAGTCGGGAGGGTCACAGATACGCAGTATTTT

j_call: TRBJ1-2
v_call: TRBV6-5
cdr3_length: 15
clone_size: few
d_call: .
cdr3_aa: CASSYNPSARSGYTF
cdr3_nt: TGTGCCAGCAGTTACAACCCGAGCGCTAGGAGCGGCTACACCTTC

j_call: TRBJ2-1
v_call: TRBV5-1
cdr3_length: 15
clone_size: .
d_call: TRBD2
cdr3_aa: CASSLAGGGAIEQFF
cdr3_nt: TGCGCCAGCAGCTTGGCGGGCGGGGGGGCCATTGAGCAGTTCTTC

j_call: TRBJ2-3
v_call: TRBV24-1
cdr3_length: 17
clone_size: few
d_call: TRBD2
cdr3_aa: CATSSGLAGLAADTQYF
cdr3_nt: TGTGCCACCAGTTCGGGACTAGCGGGTCTCGCGGCAGATACGCAGTATTTT

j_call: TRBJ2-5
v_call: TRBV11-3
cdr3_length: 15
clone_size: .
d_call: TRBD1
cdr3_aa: CASSVQGAEGETQYF
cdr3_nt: TGTGCCAGCAGCGTACAGGGGGCTGAGGGGGAGACCCAGTACTTC

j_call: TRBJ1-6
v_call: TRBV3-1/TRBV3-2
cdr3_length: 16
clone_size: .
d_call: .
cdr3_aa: CASSQTTGRLNSPLHF
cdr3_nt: TGTGCCAGCAGCCAGACGACAGGACGATTAAACTCACCCCTCCACTTT

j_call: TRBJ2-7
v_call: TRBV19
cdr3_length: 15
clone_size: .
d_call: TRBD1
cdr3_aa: CASSFAGQGLNEQYF
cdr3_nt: TGTGCCAGTAGTTTTGCGGGACAGGGGCTGAACGAGCAGTACTTC

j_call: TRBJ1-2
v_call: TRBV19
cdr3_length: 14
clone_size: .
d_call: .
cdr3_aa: CASSIDGLSRGYTF
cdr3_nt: TGTGCCAGTAGTATAGATGGGCTCTCGAGAGGCTACACCTTC